This is a list of T cell receptor beta chains from one sample in a study of patients and donors after allogeneic stem cell transplantation. TCRdb re-analysed the RT-PCR reads in MiXCR, keeping a single row per CDR3 protein. The table shows approximately 170,000 distinct CDR3 sequences, with 30% occurring only once. The sample taken for sequencing was blood, either unsorted or a sorted T cell fraction (not recorded which). The receptors were sampled from a human donor who was either an allogeneic HSCT recipient or a stem cell or donor lymphocyte infusion donor (not recorded which). It is not recorded whose cells these are; they may come from a transplant donor. CDR3s include the opening cysteine and the closing phenylalanine or tryptophan. D genes are given only for firm matches. The size of a clone is reported for some rows only, either as once, few or many, or as a class for expanded clones.

abundance | d_gene | j_gene | v_gene | CDR3aa | CDR3nt
once | NA | TRBJ2-1 | TRBV25-1 | CASSEHLWSRSNEQFF | TGTGCCAGCAGTGAACATCTCTGGTCGCGATCTAATGAGCAGTTCTTC
few | NA | TRBJ1-5 | TRBV28 | CASSWGPGGGQPQHF | TGTGCCAGCAGTTGGGGGCCGGGGGGAGGTCAGCCCCAGCATTTT
NA | TRBD2 | TRBJ2-2 | TRBV18 | CASSPQAGPGELFF | TGTGCCAGCTCACCACAAGCGGGACCCGGGGAGCTGTTTTTT
few | TRBD2 | TRBJ2-3 | TRBV20-1 | CSASGLAGGLSTDTQYF | TGCAGTGCTAGTGGGCTAGCGGGAGGGCTTAGCACAGATACGCAGTATTTT
NA | NA | TRBJ1-4 | TRBV6-2/TRBV6-3 | CASANSGEKLFF | TGTGCCAGCGCAAATTCCGGTGAAAAACTGTTTTTT
few | NA | TRBJ1-1 | TRBV4-1 | CASSAAQGSEAFF | TGCGCCAGCAGCGCCGCACAGGGTTCTGAAGCTTTCTTT
few | NA | TRBJ1-2 | TRBV10-3 | CAIRGLQGDYGYTF | TGTGCCATCCGTGGTTTACAGGGTGACTATGGCTACACCTTC
NA | NA | TRBJ1-2 | TRBV2 | CASSEVYTRGYTF | TGTGCCAGCAGTGAAGTGTACACCCGGGGCTACACCTTC
NA | NA | TRBJ1-5 | TRBV6-5 | CASSYSYHNHNQPQHF | TGTGCCAGCAGTTACTCGTACCACAATCACAATCAGCCCCAGCATTTT
few | TRBD1 | TRBJ1-3 | TRBV29-1 | CSVSAFSGTGTSSGNTIYF | TGCAGCGTATCCGCCTTTTCCGGGACAGGAACTTCCTCTGGAAACACCATATATTTT
few | TRBD2 | TRBJ2-1 | TRBV3-1 | CASSPLAGGFYNEQFF | TGTGCCAGCAGCCCCCTAGCGGGGGGGTTTTACAATGAGCAGTTCTTC
NA | NA | TRBJ2-1 | TRBV12-3/TRBV12-4 | CASSLKEWGAYHNEQFF | TGTGCCAGCAGTTTAAAGGAATGGGGGGCGTACCACAATGAGCAGTTCTTC
few | NA | TRBJ1-6 | TRBV30 | CAWSVQYNSPLHF | TGTGCCTGGAGTGTACAGTATAATTCACCCCTCCACTTT
NA | TRBD1 | TRBJ2-7 | TRBV27 | CASSTGTGFNEQYF | TGTGCCAGCAGCACCGGGACAGGGTTTAACGAGCAGTACTTC
many | TRBD1 | TRBJ1-6 | TRBV6-4 | CASSGGQGSPLHF | TGTGCCAGCAGTGGGGGACAGGGATCACCCCTCCACTTT
NA | NA | TRBJ2-5 | TRBV5-1 | CASSLAGASETQYF | TGCGCCAGCAGCTTGGCGGGAGCATCAGAGACCCAGTACTTC
NA | TRBD1 | TRBJ2-1 | TRBV19 | CASSILQGANEQFF | TGTGCCAGTAGTATATTACAGGGGGCGAATGAGCAGTTCTTC
NA | TRBD1 | TRBJ2-3 | TRBV28 | CASLTGPTDTQYF | TGTGCCAGCCTGACAGGGCCCACAGATACGCAGTATTTT
few | NA | TRBJ1-1 | TRBV24-1 | CATSDTANTEAFF | TGTGCCACCAGTGATACAGCCAACACTGAAGCTTTCTTT
NA | NA | TRBJ2-5 | TRBV6-5 | CASLTSGSGTQYF | TGTGCCAGTCTTACTTCCGGGAGCGGGACCCAGTACTTC
once | TRBD1 | TRBJ2-7 | TRBV27 | CASSPSGTGMFYEQYF | TGTGCCAGCAGTCCCTCCGGGACAGGGATGTTCTACGAGCAGTACTTC
few | NA | TRBJ1-5 | TRBV5-1 | CASSLDGYQPQHF | TGCGCCAGCAGCCTGGACGGGTATCAGCCCCAGCATTTT
few | NA | TRBJ2-2 | TRBV9 | CASSVARGSAGELFF | TGTGCCAGCAGCGTAGCTCGGGGTAGCGCCGGGGAGCTGTTTTTT
NA | NA | TRBJ2-1 | TRBV7-8 | CASSFPGRPLDEQFF | TGTGCCAGCAGCTTTCCGGGACGGCCATTGGATGAGCAGTTCTTC
NA | TRBD2 | TRBJ2-7 | TRBV10-3 | CATGTSYEQYF | TGTGCCACAGGGACTAGCTACGAGCAGTACTTC
NA | NA | TRBJ2-5 | TRBV6-2/TRBV6-3 | CASSPPPTLETQYF | TGTGCCAGCAGTCCTCCCCCTACGTTAGAGACCCAGTACTTC
NA | TRBD1 | TRBJ1-1 | TRBV5-6 | CASSPTGEGNTEAFF | TGTGCCAGCAGCCCCACAGGGGAGGGGAACACTGAAGCTTTCTTT
few | NA | TRBJ2-7 | TRBV20-1 | CSANVFRQYF | TGCAGTGCTAACGTTTTTAGGCAGTACTTC
NA | NA | TRBJ2-5 | TRBV29-1 | CSVDWDSQETQYF | TGCAGCGTTGATTGGGACTCCCAAGAGACCCAGTACTTC
NA | NA | TRBJ2-7 | TRBV7-9 | CASSFLEGGEQYF | TGTGCCAGCAGCTTTCTCGAGGGAGGCGAGCAGTACTTC
few | TRBD1 | TRBJ2-1 | TRBV20-1 | CSAREGQGMAEQFF | TGCAGTGCTAGAGAGGGACAGGGAATGGCTGAGCAGTTCTTC
NA | TRBD2 | TRBJ2-1 | TRBV7-2 | CASSQRTSGYNEQFF | TGTGCCAGCAGCCAAAGGACTAGCGGGTACAATGAGCAGTTCTTC
NA | TRBD1 | TRBJ1-5 | TRBV20-1 | CSARDYTGASNQPQHF | TGCAGTGCTAGAGACTATACAGGGGCGAGCAATCAGCCCCAGCATTTT
few | NA | TRBJ1-5 | TRBV7-9 | CASSLGKKPQHF | TGTGCCAGCAGCTTAGGGAAGAAGCCCCAGCATTTT
NA | TRBD1 | TRBJ2-7 | TRBV29-1 | CSVEGTGDRRQYF | TGCAGCGTTGAGGGGACAGGGGACCGGAGGCAGTACTTC
NA | NA | TRBJ2-5 | TRBV4-3 | CASSPHRETTQYF | TGCGCCAGCAGCCCACACAGGGAAACGACCCAGTACTTC
NA | NA | TRBJ1-1 | TRBV11-2 | CASSLTRGWGTRAFF | TGTGCCAGCAGCTTAACCCGTGGCTGGGGAACCCGGGCTTTCTTT
NA | NA | TRBJ2-7 | TRBV10-3 | CAISLQGTNEQYF | TGTGCCATCAGTTTGCAGGGTACGAACGAGCAGTACTTC
few | TRBD1 | TRBJ1-5 | TRBV15 | CATSRDEGWHRGSNQPQHF | TGTGCCACCAGCAGAGATGAAGGGTGGCACAGGGGGAGCAATCAGCCCCAGCATTTT
NA | TRBD1 | TRBJ2-7 | TRBV12-3/TRBV12-4 | CASSFRQGAYEQYF | TGTGCCAGCAGTTTTCGGCAGGGGGCGTACGAGCAGTACTTC
few | NA | TRBJ1-6 | TRBV6-5 | CASTRGNSPLHF | TGTGCCAGCACTAGAGGAAATTCACCCCTCCACTTT
few | TRBD1 | TRBJ1-4 | TRBV7-2 | CASRTGVAEKLFF | TGTGCCAGCAGGACAGGGGTGGCTGAAAAACTGTTTTTT
NA | NA | TRBJ2-2 | TRBV27 | CASSQLGASANTGELFF | TGTGCCAGCAGCCAACTCGGGGCCAGTGCGAACACCGGGGAGCTGTTTTTT